This entry concerns a single T cell receptor (beta chain). The read halts 3 residues ahead of the CDR3 end, with the missing end drawn from the germline J gene. The CDR3 consists of 14 residues. In germline, CDR1 is SGHVS, CDR2 FNYEAQ. Between the trimmed V and J ends, which lost 5 bases and 1 base, there was a span of 12 bases. This specimen belongs to a study of T cells in women clearing cervical HPV infection. The data were produced by immunoSEQ multiplex PCR, yet TCRdb's version contains in-frame clones alone and is incomplete. The listing contains approximately 41,000 clones. The clonotype was recovered from a woman aged 18 to 75 with a cervical HPV16 infection that either progressed to CIN3+ or cleared (not recorded which). Sequencing was carried out using blood buffy coat. The gene calls are TRBV7-6 and TRBJ2-7; tentatively, D is TRBD2 (6 bases). CDR3 amino acids: CASSHRAGSYEQYF. CDR3 DNA, as far as it was read: TGTGCCAGCAGCCATAGGGCGGGGTCCTACGAG.